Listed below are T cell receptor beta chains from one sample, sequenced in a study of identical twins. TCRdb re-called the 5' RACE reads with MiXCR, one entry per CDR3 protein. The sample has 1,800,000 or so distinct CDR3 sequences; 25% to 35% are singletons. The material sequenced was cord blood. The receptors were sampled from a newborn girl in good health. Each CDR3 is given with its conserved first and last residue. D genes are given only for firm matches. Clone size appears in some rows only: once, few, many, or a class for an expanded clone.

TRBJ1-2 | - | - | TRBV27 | TGTGCCAGCAGTTTATCGACAGGACCTCCTAACTATGGCTACACCTTC | CASSLSTGPPNYGYTF
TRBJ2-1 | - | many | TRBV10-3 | TGTGCCATCAGTCCGACAGCCTACAATGAGCAGTTCTTC | CAISPTAYNEQFF
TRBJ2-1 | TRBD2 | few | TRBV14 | TGTGCCAGCAGCCAAGCGAGAGTAGCGGGACAGTTCTTC | CASSQARVAGQFF
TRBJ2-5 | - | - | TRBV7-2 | TGTGCCAGCAGCTTAGTTTCAGCCCGAGAGACCCAGTACTTC | CASSLVSARETQYF
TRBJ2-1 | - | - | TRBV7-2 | TGTGCCAGCAGCTTAGCGTTAGGCAGCCCCTTCAGAGAGCAGTTCTTC | CASSLALGSPFREQFF
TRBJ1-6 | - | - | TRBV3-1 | TGTGCCAGCAGTTCCTTGGGGGGGAAGAGTAATTCACCCCTCCACTTT | CASSSLGGKSNSPLHF
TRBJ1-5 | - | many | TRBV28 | TGCGCCAGCAGCTTTGGCGGGGCTGGCCAGCCCCAGCATTTT | CASSFGGAGQPQHF
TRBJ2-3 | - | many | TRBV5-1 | TGTGCCAGCAGCTTAGGTGCGGGCACAGATACGCAGTATTTT | CASSLGAGTDTQYF
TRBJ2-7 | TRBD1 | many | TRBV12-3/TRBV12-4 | TGTGCCAGCAGCAGGACAGGCGAGCAGTACTTC | CASSRTGEQYF
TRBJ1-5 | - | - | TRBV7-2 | TGTGCCAGCAGCTCTACCCAGGGTCAGCCCCAGCATTTT | CASSSTQGQPQHF
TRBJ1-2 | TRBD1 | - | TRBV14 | TGTGCCAGCAGCCAAGGGACAGGGGCAGGCTATGGCTACACCTTC | CASSQGTGAGYGYTF
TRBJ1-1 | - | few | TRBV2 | TGTGCCAGCAGTAGGCGGGGGATCTTGAACACTGAAGCTTTCTTT | CASSRRGILNTEAFF
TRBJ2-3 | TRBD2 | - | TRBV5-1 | TGCGCCAGCAGCTCACCCCACCTAGCGGATACAGATACGCAGTATTTT | CASSSPHLADTDTQYF
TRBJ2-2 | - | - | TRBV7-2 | TGTGCCAGCAGCTTTCGAGGGCCCACCAACACCGGGGAGCTGTTTTTT | CASSFRGPTNTGELFF
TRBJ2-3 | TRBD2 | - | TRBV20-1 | TGCAGTGCTCCCTGGCTAGCGGGGTCAGATACGCAGTATTTT | CSAPWLAGSDTQYF
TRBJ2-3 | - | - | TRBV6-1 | TGTGCCAGCATCACCGGACGAACCACAGATACGCAGTATTTT | CASITGRTTDTQYF
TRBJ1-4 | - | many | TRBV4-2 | TGTGCCAGCAGCCAAGAGGGGCTTAATGAAAAACTGTTTTTT | CASSQEGLNEKLFF
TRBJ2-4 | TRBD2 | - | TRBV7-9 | TGTGCCAGCAGCCCCGGGACCCTAGAGCGGGAGGGTGTCAAAAACATTCAGTACTTC | CASSPGTLEREGVKNIQYF
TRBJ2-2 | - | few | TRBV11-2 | TGTGCCAGCAGCTTAGCGGGGGAAACCGGGGAGCTGTTTTTT | CASSLAGETGELFF
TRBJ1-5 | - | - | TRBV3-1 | TGTGCCAGCAAACCGTCTGGAACCAATCAGCCCCAGCATTTT | CASKPSGTNQPQHF
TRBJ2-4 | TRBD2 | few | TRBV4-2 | TGTGCCAGCAGCCAAGCCCTAGCGGGAGTCCAAAACATTCAGTACTTC | CASSQALAGVQNIQYF
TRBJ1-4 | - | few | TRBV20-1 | TGCAGCGCAGGGAAGGACGCTGAAAAACTGTTTTTT | CSAGKDAEKLFF
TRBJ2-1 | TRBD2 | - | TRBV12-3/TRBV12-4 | TGTGCCAGCAGTTCCCCCCTAGCGGGGGGCCACCATGAGCAGTTCTTC | CASSSPLAGGHHEQFF
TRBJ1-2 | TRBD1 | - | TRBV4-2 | TGTGCCAGCAGCCAAGATTTTGCCAGGGGGGCGAACTATGGCTACACCTTC | CASSQDFARGANYGYTF
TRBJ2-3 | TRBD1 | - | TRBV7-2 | TGTGCCAGCAGCAGAAACAGGGGGCAGGTAGATACGCAGTATTTT | CASSRNRGQVDTQYF
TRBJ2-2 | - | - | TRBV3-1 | TGTGCCAGCAGCCCAAATATTGGCGGGGAGCTGTTTTTT | CASSPNIGGELFF
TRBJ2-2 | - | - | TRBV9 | TGTGCCAGCAGCGTAGGGGTTCGGGAGCTGTTTTTT | CASSVGVRELFF
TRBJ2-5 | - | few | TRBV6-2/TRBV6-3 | TGTGCCAGCAGTACCGCGGAGACCCAGTACTTC | CASSTAETQYF
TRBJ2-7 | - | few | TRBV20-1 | TGCAGTGCTAGAGATCTGATTGGGCAGGGTCCTCCTAAGCGGTACTTC | CSARDLIGQGPPKRYF
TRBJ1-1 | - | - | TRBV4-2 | TGTGCCAGCAGCCAATTGGGGGTGGCTGAAGCTTTCTTT | CASSQLGVAEAFF
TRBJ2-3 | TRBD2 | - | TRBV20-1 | TGCAGTGCTAGTGCGCGGGGGACCCCTACAGATACGCAGTATTTT | CSASARGTPTDTQYF
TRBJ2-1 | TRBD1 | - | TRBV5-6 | TGTGCCAGCACCCTCCCTGGGGACAGGAACCTCAATGAGCAGTTCTTC | CASTLPGDRNLNEQFF
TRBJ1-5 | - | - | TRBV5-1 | TGCGCCAGCAGCTTGGCGGGGGACACTAGCAATCAGCCCCGGCATTTT | CASSLAGDTSNQPRHF
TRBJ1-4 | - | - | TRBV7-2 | TGTGCCAGCAGCTATGGACATAATGAAAAACTGTTTTTT | CASSYGHNEKLFF
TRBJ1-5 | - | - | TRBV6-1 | TGTGCCAGCAGTACGTTAACGGTGAATAGCAATCAGCCCCAGCATTTT | CASSTLTVNSNQPQHF
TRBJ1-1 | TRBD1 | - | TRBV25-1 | TGTGCCAGCAGTGAAGAACAGGGGTACACTGAAGCTTTCTTT | CASSEEQGYTEAFF
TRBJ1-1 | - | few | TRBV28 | TGTGCCAGCAGTTTATATGGGGGCGGGAACACTGAAGCTTTCTTT | CASSLYGGGNTEAFF
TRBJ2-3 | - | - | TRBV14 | TGTGCCAGCAGCCGAATGCGTGGGGGGAGTCGCACAGATACGCAGTATTTT | CASSRMRGGSRTDTQYF
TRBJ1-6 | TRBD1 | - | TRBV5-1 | TGCGCCAGCAGCTTGGGTTACGGGACAGAGAATTCACCCCTCCACTTT | CASSLGYGTENSPLHF
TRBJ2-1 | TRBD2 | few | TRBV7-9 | TGTGCCAGCAGCTTAGGGCTAGCGGGACAGCAGTTCTTC | CASSLGLAGQQFF
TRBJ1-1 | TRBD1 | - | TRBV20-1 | TGCAGTGCTAGCTCAGGGACAGGGGGCGATGTGAACACTGAAGCTTTCTTT | CSASSGTGGDVNTEAFF
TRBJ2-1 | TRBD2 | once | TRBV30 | TGTGCCGGTTCCGGGACTAGCGGGGGCCAATCCTACAATGAGCAGTTCTTC | CAGSGTSGGQSYNEQFF